The next 10 T cell receptor beta chains were all read from a single sample in a study of spatial heterogeneity in lung cancer. General study findings and limits: Counts of expanded intratumoral alpha and beta TCRs tracked tumor mutation counts.

TCRdb re-derived calls from the 5' RACE reads in MiXCR, one entry per CDR3 protein. The top ten hold 15% to 20% of the sample, which has about 800 distinct CDR3 sequences, around 14% seen once. Time point noted: sample taken at primary tumor resection. These TCRs are of unknown antigen specificity. Sequenced here: lung tumor tissue, sampled at surgery. The receptors were sampled from a male donor with early-stage non-small cell lung cancer.

On this clonotype: This beta chain is a stray read from a library made for alpha chains; its abundance is not meaningful. The chain uses TRBV9 and TRBJ2-1; D remains unclear. V lost 4 bases and J lost 3, with 14 bases in between. The CDR3 loop spans 15 amino acids. CDR1 and CDR2 from the germline V gene are SGDLS and YYNGEE. CDR3 protein: CASSLQMGGYNEQFF. The DNA of the CDR3 is TGTGCCAGCAGCCTCCAAATGGGTGGCTACAATGAGCAGTTCTTC.

This clonotype is judged large. The library was prepared for alpha chains; this beta chain is a stray read, so its frequency means little. V is TRBV20-1 and J is TRBJ2-5, with 9 nucleotides matching TRBD1. Trimming at V came to 6 bases and at J to 5 bases, leaving 7 bases not matched to a gene. From germline, CDR1 is DFQATT and CDR2 SNEGSKA (reference sequence). The CDR3 is 13 amino acids. This CDR3 reads CSAGDRVRETQYF. For the CDR3, the DNA is TGCAGTGCGGGGGACAGGGTTAGGGAGACCCAGTACTTC.

This clonotype ranks as medium-sized. Within a library made for alpha chains, this beta chain is off target, and its count is uninformative. V gene TRBV30 combines with J gene TRBJ1-1; no firm D call. Germline V gene lookup returns CDR1 GTSNPN and CDR2 SVGIG (reference sequence). The CDR3 is 14 amino acids. Trimming shortened V by 0 bases and J by 0 bases, and 8 bases separated the two germline ends. The CDR3 DNA follows: TGTGCCTGGAGTGTGTCGGACCTGAACACTGAAGCTTTCTTT. It translates to CAWSVSDLNTEAFF.

By sample share, this clonotype is large. Since the library was made to target alpha chains, this beta chain is a stray read and its abundance is not meaningful. This sequence joins TRBV29-1 and TRBJ1-6; D is unresolved. Between the trimmed V and J ends, which lost 6 bases and 12 bases, there was a span of 21 bases. The CDR3 extends over 14 amino acids. Germline CDR1 reads SQVTM; CDR2 reads ANQGSEA. In nucleotides, the CDR3 is TGCAGCGTCCCTCCGGGCCGTCGGAGTCAACCCCTCCACTTT. This sequence encodes CSVPPGRRSQPLHF.

This clonotype is labeled large. Because this beta chain is a stray read in a library intended to capture alpha chains, its abundance should not be given much weight. The rearrangement joins TRBV20-1 to TRBJ2-1, with 7 bases matching TRBD2. The CDR3 sequence is 14 residues long. Germline-derived CDR1 and CDR2 are DFQATT and SNEGSKA (reference sequence). Trimming took 2 bases from V and 0 from J; bases not matched to a gene: 1. The CDR3 bases are TGCAGTGCTAGAAGCGGGGCCTCCTACAATGAGCAGTTCTTC. Its protein is CSARSGASYNEQFF.

A few counts support this clonotype. Little can be read into the size of this beta chain, an off-target read in a library designed for alpha chains. This sequence joins TRBV7-2 and TRBJ2-5; D possibly uses TRBD1 or TRBD2 (5 bases each). V dropped 5 bases and J dropped 5 bases, with 18 bases sitting between them. The CDR3 runs to 15 residues. The germline gives CDR1 SGHTA, CDR2 FQGNSA. In DNA form, the CDR3 reads TGTGCCAGCAGCCCCCCAGGGATGGGGGTTGAGACCCAGTACTTC. It is translated as CASSPPGMGVETQYF.

By frequency in the sample, this clonotype is large. The library was built for alpha chains, so this beta chain is an off-target read and its size means little. The gene calls are TRBV20-1 and TRBJ2-4; D call uncertain. CDR1 is DFQATT and CDR2 is SNEGSKA in the germline V gene (reference sequence). The CDR3 spans 13 residues. Trimming took off 0 bases at V and 9 bases at J, with 12 bases between the two ends. CDR3 loop: CSARDYPQGIQYF. The DNA for the CDR3 is TGCAGTGCTAGAGACTATCCCCAAGGCATTCAGTACTTC.

This clonotype was counted between two and nine times. With the library built for alpha chains, this beta chain is off target and its frequency is not meaningful. The V and J genes are TRBV5-1 and TRBJ2-1; 10 nucleotides agree with TRBD1. The CDR3 totals 15 residues. Germline assignment: CDR1 SGHRS and CDR2 YFSETQ. J was trimmed by 13 bases and V by 4 bases; bases with no gene match: 14. The CDR3 DNA sequence: TGCGCCAGCAGCCGACAGGGGGCTTATGGCCAGGGACAGTTCTTC. Its translation is CASSRQGAYGQGQFF.

As concerns this clonotype: Since the library was made to target alpha chains, this beta chain is a stray read and its abundance is not meaningful. V is TRBV7-2 and J is TRBJ2-4; D is unresolved. The germline CDR1 and CDR2 sequences are SGHTA and FQGNSA. Trimming removed 4 bases from V and 2 bases from J, with 12 bases in between. The CDR3 runs 15 residues. The CDR3 loop reads CASSWSRDSKNIQYF. For the CDR3, the DNA is TGTGCCAGCAGCTGGTCTCGCGATTCCAAAAACATTCAGTACTTC. The whole variable domain, filled in from reference TRBV7-2 and TRBJ2-4, reads GAGVSQSPSNKVTEKGKDVELRCDPISGHTALYWYRQSLGQGLEFLIYFQGNSAPDKSGLPSDRFSAERTGGSVSTLTIQRTQQEDSAVYLCASSWSRDSKNIQYFGAGTRLSVL.

About this clonotype: Since the library was made to target alpha chains, this beta chain is a stray read and its abundance is not meaningful. The V gene is TRBV20-1, the J gene TRBJ2-7; D unresolved. Germline V gene sequence: CDR1 DFQATT, CDR2 SNEGSKA (reference sequence). CDR3 length: 12 residues. V shed 5 bases and J shed 7 bases, with 15 bases lying between them. DNA for the CDR3: TGCAGTGCTCGAACAGTACCTGGAGAGCAGTACTTC. It specifies CSARTVPGEQYF.